The 25 T cell receptor beta chains listed next were all sequenced from one sample in a study of cytomegalovirus exposure and HLA in healthy donors. Amplification used 60 Vbeta primers and 13 Jbeta primers. The table came from immunoSEQ multiplex PCR; TCRdb's copy has only in-frame clones and leaves some out. The data show 90,000 to 120,000 clones, with 81% seen just once and 2% to 2.5% held by the top ten. Sequencing used PBMCs. Source of these receptors: a man under 40 in good health and CMV-seronegative.

The chain joins TRBV27 to TRBJ2-5, with 9 bases lining up with TRBD1. CDR1 MNHEY and CDR2 SMNVEV come from the germline V gene (reference sequence). V was pared by 5 bases and J by 5 bases, with 3 bases of the junction left unmatched. The CDR3 has 13 amino acids. Written as DNA, the CDR3 is TGTGCCAGCAGTCAACAGGGGGCCGAGACCCAGTACTTC. Its translation: CASSQQGAETQYF.

This rearrangement joins TRBV11-2 to TRBJ2-7; D perhaps matches TRBD1 (5 bases). CDR1 is SGHAT and CDR2 is FQNNGV in the germline V gene. CDR3 length equals 12 residues. V was trimmed by 10 bases and J by 2 bases, leaving 12 bases between them. CDR3 sequence: CATRAGAYEQYF. DNA of the CDR3: TGTGCCACCAGGGCTGGTGCCTACGAGCAGTACTTC.

The chain recombines TRBV28 with TRBJ1-1; 7 bases are shared with TRBD1. Germline V gene data show CDR1 as MDHEN and CDR2 as SYDVKM. Losses at the gene ends were 7 bases for V and 4 bases for J; bases not matched to a gene: 12. This CDR3 has 15 residues. The CDR3 DNA reads as TGTGCCAGCACCCTTACGACAGGGCGGGGCACTGAAGCTTTCTTT. The encoded protein is CASTLTTGRGTEAFF.

This clone was seen only a few times. The chain has TRBV6-5 and TRBJ2-7; 8 positions agree with TRBD1. Germline CDR1 reads MNHEY; CDR2 reads SVGAGI. The CDR3 has 14 amino acids. V was pared by 6 bases and J by 4 bases, with 8 bases of the junction left unmatched. The CDR3 sequence: CASRFRRGPYEQYF. CDR3 sequence (DNA): TGTGCCAGCAGATTTCGCAGGGGGCCGTACGAGCAGTACTTC.

Here the CDR3 reads CASSSGTGGDGYTF. For the CDR3, the DNA is TGTGCCAGCAGCTCCGGGACAGGGGGCGATGGCTACACCTTC. This rearrangement joins TRBV7-3 to TRBJ1-2; 12 positions match TRBD1. Germline V gene sequence: CDR1 SGHTA, CDR2 FQGTGA. The CDR3 has 14 residues. V dropped 4 bases and J dropped 6; count of bases not matched to a gene: 3.

The chain joins TRBV7-2 to TRBJ2-7; D not certain. The CDR3 has 11 residues. Between the trimmed V and J ends, which lost 2 bases and 5 bases, there was a span of 4 bases. Germline CDR1 SGHTA, CDR2 FQGNSA. CDR3: CASSLSDEQYF. The CDR3 DNA is TGTGCCAGCAGCTTATCAGACGAGCAGTACTTC.

This clone was detected once. The chain has TRBV7-8 and TRBJ1-5; 7 nucleotides match TRBD1. Germline V gene data show CDR1 as SGHVS and CDR2 as FQNEAQ. Trimming removed 2 bases from V and 3 bases from J; junction bases left unmatched: 7. This CDR3 has 16 residues. The CDR3 DNA follows: TGTGCCAGCAGCTTATTGGCAGGGGGTGACAATCAGCCCCAGCATTTT. This translates into CASSLLAGGDNQPQHF.

V is TRBV25-1 and J is TRBJ2-5; D not certain. The J call may be wrong; the DNA end is better matched by TRBJ2-7. The V gene's germline CDR1 is MGHDK and CDR2 SYGVNS. There are 15 residues in the CDR3. CDR3 loop: CASSEKPSKSYEQYF. The DNA of the CDR3 is TGTGCCAGCAGTGAGAAGCCCTCAAAGTCCTACGAGCAGTACTTC.

This clone has only a few counts. The rearrangement joins TRBV6-5 to TRBJ1-1; no clear D gene. CDR1 and CDR2 from the germline V gene are MNHEY and SVGAGI. Between the trimmed V and J ends, which lost 6 bases and 1 base, there was a span of 12 bases. This CDR3 has 14 residues. The CDR3 coding sequence is TGTGCCAGCAGGCCCACGGGAAAGAACACTGAAGCTTTCTTT. Its protein is CASRPTGKNTEAFF.

This clone was recorded once. V gene TRBV27 combines with J gene TRBJ1-2; no reliable D call. CDR1 is MNHEY, CDR2 SMNVEV, per germline (reference sequence). The CDR3 loop spans 15 amino acids. Deletions cut 3 bases from V and 5 bases from J, with 16 bases between. The CDR3 sequence is CASSFTSKRLYGYTF. In DNA, the CDR3 is TGTGCCAGCAGTTTTACCTCCAAGAGGCTGTATGGCTACACCTTC.

The CDR3 sequence: CAWSMGLAGSTDTQYF. For the CDR3, the DNA is TGTGCCTGGAGCATGGGCCTAGCGGGTAGCACAGATACGCAGTATTTT. The rearrangement uses TRBV30 and TRBJ2-3; 8 nucleotides match TRBD2. Per germline, CDR1 GTSNPN and CDR2 SVGIG (reference sequence). The junction had 8 bases not matched to a gene; V was cut back by 3 bases and J by 0 bases. The CDR3 extends over 16 amino acids.

This clone was seen just once. The rearrangement uses TRBV11-2 and TRBJ2-5; D might be TRBD1 (5 bases). V was shortened by 0 bases and J by 9 bases, with 11 bases between the two germline ends. CDR1 and CDR2 (germline): SGHAT, FQNNGV. The CDR3 is made up of 13 amino acids. The CDR3 reads CASSLDKGKPQYF. Written as DNA, the CDR3 is TGTGCCAGCAGCTTAGATAAGGGGAAGCCCCAGTACTTC.

The chain combines TRBV30 with TRBJ2-2, with TRBD1 identical over 7 bases. The CDR3 is made up of 14 amino acids. The germline V gene has CDR1 GTSNPN and CDR2 SVGIG (reference sequence). The ends lost 6 bases at V and 2 bases at J; junction bases unmatched: 6. As DNA, the CDR3 is TGTGCCTGCCGACAGGGCCCAAACACCGGGGAGCTGTTTTTT. Encoded protein: CACRQGPNTGELFF. Based on the CDR3 plus reference TRBV30 and TRBJ2-2, the full variable domain is SQTIHQWPATLVQPVGSPLSLECTVEGTSNPNLYWYRQAAGRGLQLLFYSVGIGQISSEVPQNLSASRPQDRQFILSSKKLLLSDSGFYLCACRQGPNTGELFFGEGSRLTVL.

This chain uses TRBV30 with TRBJ2-7; 10 bases line up with TRBD1. This CDR3 spans 16 amino acids. The ends lost 5 bases at V and 7 bases at J; junction bases unmatched: 17. Germline lookup yields CDR1 GTSNPN and CDR2 SVGIG (reference sequence). Here the CDR3 DNA reads TGTGCCTGGGGGGGACAAGCCGGGACAGGGGCGTGGGAGCAGTACTTC. It specifies CAWGGQAGTGAWEQYF. The whole variable domain, remainder taken from reference TRBV30 and TRBJ2-7, is SQTIHQWPATLVQPVGSPLSLECTVEGTSNPNLYWYRQAAGRGLQLLFYSVGIGQISSEVPQNLSASRPQDRQFILSSKKLLLSDSGFYLCAWGGQAGTGAWEQYFGPGTRLTVT.

V is TRBV7-2 and J is TRBJ2-7; no reliable D call. The CDR3 runs to 15 residues. The V end was cut by 3 bases, the J end by 0 bases, with 12 bases between. Germline V gives CDR1 SGHTA, CDR2 FQGNSA. CDR3 loop: CASSLSGLSSYEQYF. The CDR3 DNA follows: TGTGCCAGCAGCTTGTCCGGGTTAAGCTCCTACGAGCAGTACTTC. The variable domain in full, completed from reference TRBV7-2 and TRBJ2-7, reads GAGVSQSPSNKVTEKGKDVELRCDPISGHTALYWYRQSLGQGLEFLIYFQGNSAPDKSGLPSDRFSAERTGGSVSTLTIQRTQQEDSAVYLCASSLSGLSSYEQYFGPGTRLTVT.

This clone was counted only a few times. The chain carries TRBV29-1 and TRBJ1-6; 8 bases agree with TRBD1. This CDR3 has 12 residues. V lost 6 bases to trimming and J lost 15 bases; unmatched junction nucleotides: 10. Germline loops: CDR1 SQVTM, CDR2 ANQGSEA. CDR3 nucleotides: TGCAGCGTGATGGACAGGGCGTACCACCTCCACTTT. It codes for CSVMDRAYHLHF.

The V call is TRBV6-5, the J call TRBJ2-3, with 7 bases aligning to TRBD2. This CDR3 has 14 residues. CDR1 is MNHEY and CDR2 is SVGAGI in the germline V gene. The ends lost 7 bases at V and 3 bases at J; junction bases unmatched: 7. Written as DNA, the CDR3 is TGTGCCAGCAAGGGTGCTAGCGGTACAGATACGCAGTATTTT. Its translation: CASKGASGTDTQYF.

This CDR3 reads CASSSSLTSGSEQYF. In DNA form, the CDR3 reads TGTGCCAGCAGTTCCTCCCTGACTAGCGGGAGCGAGCAGTACTTC. This chain joins TRBV27 and TRBJ2-7; 12 bases fit TRBD2. V was clipped by 4 bases and J by 6 bases; unmatched bases: 7. Germline-derived CDR1 and CDR2 are MNHEY and SMNVEV (reference sequence). The CDR3 runs 15 residues.

The DNA of the CDR3 is TGTGCCAGCAGCTCGTTGACTAGCGGGGGGCCAGGGGAGACCCAGTACTTC. Translated, it gives CASSSLTSGGPGETQYF. The chain couples TRBV13 to TRBJ2-5; 13 bases map to TRBD2. The ends lost 4 bases at V and 5 bases at J; junction bases unmatched: 10. The CDR3 spans 17 residues. CDR1 is PRHDT and CDR2 is FYEKMQ in the germline V gene (reference sequence). Full variable domain (outside the CDR3, taken from reference TRBV13 and TRBJ2-5): AAGVIQSPRHLIKEKRETATLKCYPIPRHDTVYWYQQGPGQDPQFLISFYEKMQSDKGSIPDRFSAQQFSDYHSELNMSSLELGDSALYFCASSSLTSGGPGETQYFGPGTRLLVL.

This clone was counted a single time. The genes are TRBV6-1 and TRBJ2-7; 8 bases line up with TRBD1. Germline-derived CDR1 and CDR2 are MNHNS and SASEGT. This CDR3 has 15 residues. The V and J ends lost 4 bases and 2 bases, in that order; junction bases with no gene match: 7. DNA for the CDR3: TGTGCCAGCAGTGGGACCGACAGGGGCGCCTACGAGCAGTACTTC. Its protein product is CASSGTDRGAYEQYF.

The count of this clone is one. V is TRBV23-1 and J is TRBJ2-7, with 9 bases that match TRBD1. TRBV23-1 has ORF status, its function being uncertain. V lost 4 bases to trimming and J lost 5 bases; unmatched junction nucleotides: 3. The CDR3 runs 13 residues. The CDR3 sequence is CASSRDRAHEQYF. The CDR3 DNA follows: TGCGCCAGCAGTCGGGACAGGGCGCACGAGCAGTACTTC.

CDR3 coding DNA: TGCGCCAGCAGCCAAGGTTTGAGGACAGATACGCAGTATTTT. Translated, it gives CASSQGLRTDTQYF. This sequence joins TRBV4-1 and TRBJ2-3; D gene ambiguous. The CDR3 spans 14 residues. Germline V gene sequence: CDR1 MGHRA, CDR2 YSYEKL. Between the trimmed V and J ends, which lost 1 base and 3 bases, there was a span of 8 bases.

V usage is TRBV10-2 and J usage is TRBJ2-5; D is perhaps TRBD2 (7 bases). Trimming cost V 6 bases and J 5 bases, with 19 bases left between them. Germline V gives CDR1 WSHSY, CDR2 SAAADI. The length of the CDR3 is 15 residues. CDR3: CASSVSGGRGETQYF. The CDR3 DNA reads as TGCGCCAGCAGCGTTTCGGGGGGCCGAGGTGAGACCCAGTACTTC.

The chain employs TRBV19 and TRBJ2-7; D uncertain. The CDR3 loop spans 12 amino acids. The ends were cut back, 6 bases at V and 0 bases at J, with 6 bases in the middle. Germline CDR1 reads LNHDA; CDR2 reads SQIVND (reference sequence). The CDR3 DNA is TGTGCCAGTAGCCCAGGCTCCTACGAGCAGTACTTC. This codes for CASSPGSYEQYF.

This clone was detected once. The rearrangement links TRBV11-3 to TRBJ2-2, with D perhaps TRBD2 (5 bases). V was trimmed by 5 bases and J by 5 bases, leaving 9 bases between them. CDR3 length: 13 amino acids. CDR1 is SGHNT and CDR2 is YENEEA in the germline V gene. The CDR3 region is CASSALGTGELFF. The CDR3 bases are TGTGCCAGCAGCGCACTAGGAACCGGGGAGCTGTTTTTT. Variable domain in full (rest from reference TRBV11-3 and TRBJ2-2): EAGVVQSPRYKIIEKKQPVAFWCNPISGHNTLYWYLQNLGQGPELLIRYENEEAVDDSQLPKDRFSAERLKGVDSTLKIQPAELGDSAVYLCASSALGTGELFFGEGSRLTVL.